Following are 26 T cell receptor beta chains from one sample sequenced in a study of neurological immune-mediated disorders. TCRdb re-called the 5' RACE reads with MiXCR, one entry per CDR3 protein. This table has fewer than 75,000 distinct CDR3 sequences, 3.4% appearing once. The sample consisted of PBMCs. All receptors come from a middle-aged man with multiple sclerosis.

This clonotype occurred many times. V usage is TRBV5-1 and J usage is TRBJ1-2; D is perhaps TRBD1 (5 bases). Deletions cut 4 bases from V and 1 base from J, with 11 bases between. The CDR3 covers 14 residues. Germline loops: CDR1 SGHRS, CDR2 YFSETQ. The CDR3 coding sequence is TGCGCCAGCAGCCTTGAGGGGCTTAACTATGGCTACACCTTC. This sequence encodes CASSLEGLNYGYTF.

This clonotype was counted many times. The chain recombines TRBV11-2 with TRBJ1-4; D is possibly TRBD1 (6 bases). CDR1 is SGHAT, CDR2 FQNNGV, per germline. The V end was cut by 4 bases, the J end by 4 bases, with 16 bases between. This CDR3 is 16 amino acids long. CDR3 loop: CASSSSWGHGNEKLFF. CDR3 nucleotide sequence: TGTGCCAGCAGCTCCTCGTGGGGGCACGGTAATGAAAAACTGTTTTTT.

This clonotype was seen ten or more times. This sequence joins TRBV20-1 and TRBJ2-3; D unresolved. The V and J ends lost 6 bases and 2 bases respectively, with 12 bases between them. The germline V gene encodes CDR1 DFQATT and CDR2 SNEGSKA (reference sequence). The length of the CDR3 is 13 residues. The CDR3 is CSARPYFTDTQYF. CDR3 nucleotide sequence: TGCAGTGCCCGACCCTACTTCACAGATACGCAGTATTTT.

This clonotype was counted many times. This chain joins TRBV5-1 and TRBJ1-5; D gene unclear. This CDR3 is built from 13 residues. V was trimmed by 2 bases and J by 4 bases, leaving 7 bases between them. CDR1 is SGHRS, CDR2 YFSETQ, per germline. CDR3 DNA: TGCGCCAGCAGCTTCGGTGGGAATCAGCCCCAGCATTTT. Residues: CASSFGGNQPQHF.

This clonotype has ten or more counts. The chain has TRBV5-1 and TRBJ1-3, with no clear D. The V end lost 0 bases, the J end lost 8 bases, and 12 bases lay between the germline ends. Germline V gives CDR1 SGHRS, CDR2 YFSETQ. The length of the CDR3 is 14 residues. The CDR3 is CASSLGSTADTIYF. For the CDR3, the DNA is TGCGCCAGCAGCTTGGGCAGCACGGCGGACACCATATATTTT.

This clonotype showed up many times. The CDR3 protein is CASRASGRATGELFF. CDR3 coding DNA: TGTGCCAGCAGAGCAAGCGGGAGGGCTACCGGGGAGCTGTTTTTT. The J gene is TRBJ2-2, the V gene TRBV9, with 10 bases aligning to TRBD2. The germline gives CDR1 SGDLS, CDR2 YYNGEE. J was trimmed by 5 bases and V by 5 bases; bases with no gene match: 6. CDR3 length: 15 amino acids.

At least ten counts were recorded for this clonotype. The chain couples TRBV29-1 to TRBJ1-2; no definite D call. Per germline, CDR1 SQVTM and CDR2 ANQGSEA. Trimming cost V 2 bases and J 7 bases, with 14 bases left between them. The CDR3 has 13 amino acids. The CDR3 reads CSVELSDRSGYTF. For the CDR3, the DNA is TGCAGCGTTGAACTTTCGGATCGAAGTGGCTACACCTTC.

Remarks on this clonotype: One base away lies a much larger clone, so this may be a sequencing read error. The chain recombines TRBV3-1 with TRBJ2-4; D uncertain. Trimming pared 1 base from V and 10 bases from J, leaving 14 bases between. This CDR3 is built from 14 residues. Germline loops: CDR1 LGHDT, CDR2 YNNKEL (reference sequence). CDR3 sequence: CASSQGTLGKIQYF. CDR3 DNA sequence: TGTGCCAGCAGCCAAGGGACCCTTGGGAAAATTCAGTACTTC.

Concerning this clonotype: The junction and the germline gene differ at one end; a read error may be behind it. The V and J genes are TRBV12-3 or TRBV12-4 and TRBJ1-2; D gene uncertain. CDR3 length equals 12 residues. CDR3 loop: CDSSTRDYGYTF. In DNA, the CDR3 is TGTGACAGCAGTACCCGGGACTATGGCTACACCTTC.

At least ten counts were recorded for this clonotype. The genes are TRBV24-1 and TRBJ2-3; 8 nucleotides match TRBD1. V lost 3 bases to trimming and J lost 4 bases; unmatched junction nucleotides: 11. Germline V lookup: CDR1 KGHDR, CDR2 SFDVKD. The CDR3 loop spans 17 amino acids. The CDR3 nucleotides read TGTGCCACCAGTGATCCAGGACAGGGCCTCTTCGCAGATACGCAGTATTTT. It encodes CATSDPGQGLFADTQYF.

This clonotype occurred many times. This chain joins TRBV7-8 and TRBJ1-3; a weak D match, TRBD1 (5 bases). The CDR3 has 18 residues. In germline, CDR1 is SGHVS, CDR2 FQNEAQ. Between the trimmed V and J ends, which lost 3 bases and 0 bases, there was a span of 18 bases. The CDR3 nucleotides read TGTGCCAGCAGCTTCTATTCCCAAACGACAGCCTCTGGAAACACCATATATTTT. It codes for CASSFYSQTTASGNTIYF.

In its sample, this clonotype was seen many times. The chain combines TRBV5-1 with TRBJ2-1; no firm D call. The CDR3 runs 13 residues. Germline assignment: CDR1 SGHRS and CDR2 YFSETQ. Trimming shortened V by 0 bases and J by 6 bases, and 7 bases separated the two germline ends. Here the CDR3 reads CASSLASPNEQFF. Written as DNA, the CDR3 is TGCGCCAGCAGCTTGGCCAGCCCCAATGAGCAGTTCTTC.

There are many counts of this clonotype. The genes are TRBV27 and TRBJ2-7, with D uncertain. CDR1 is MNHEY and CDR2 is SMNVEV in the germline V gene (reference sequence). V lost 3 bases to trimming and J lost 2 bases, with 11 bases between them. The CDR3 sequence is 14 residues long. The DNA for the CDR3 is TGTGCCAGCAGTTTCTTGGCGGACCCCTACGAGCAGTACTTC. Translating gives CASSFLADPYEQYF.

This clonotype was seen ten or more times. The chain combines TRBV5-1 with TRBJ1-1; 7 bases agree with TRBD1. Germline values: CDR1 SGHRS, CDR2 YFSETQ. This CDR3 has 15 residues. V was pared by 0 bases and J by 1 base, with 3 bases of the junction left unmatched. The CDR3 loop reads CASSLGGTENTEAFF. The DNA of the CDR3 is TGCGCCAGCAGCTTGGGGGGGACAGAGAACACTGAAGCTTTCTTT.

This clonotype appeared many times. The chain links TRBV20-1 to TRBJ2-7; TRBD2 matches 8 bases. Trimming removed 3 bases from V and 5 bases from J; junction bases left unmatched: 3. Germline V gene data show CDR1 as DFQATT and CDR2 as SNEGSKA (reference sequence). The CDR3 spans 12 residues. CDR3 sequence (DNA): TGCAGTGCTAGCGGGGGGGCCCACGAGCAGTACTTC. It codes for CSASGGAHEQYF.

This clonotype has a count of ten or more. CDR3: CASSQTASGELFF. The DNA of the CDR3 is TGTGCCAGCAGCCAAACAGCCTCCGGGGAGCTGTTTTTT. The V call is TRBV14, the J call TRBJ2-2; D is undetermined. The germline gives CDR1 SGHDN, CDR2 FVKESK. V was pared by 2 bases and J by 6 bases, with 7 bases between. The CDR3 spans 13 residues. The full variable domain, rest sourced from reference TRBV14 and TRBJ2-2, is EAGVTQFPSHSVIEKGQTVTLRCDPISGHDNLYWYRRVMGKEIKFLLHFVKESKQDESGMPNNRFLAERTGGTYSTLKVQPAELEDSGVYFCASSQTASGELFFGEGSRLTVL.

This clonotype was seen repeatedly, ten times or more. J is TRBJ2-7 and V is TRBV11-2; D possibly matches TRBD1 or TRBD2 (5 bases each). The CDR3 extends over 16 amino acids. CDR1 and CDR2 (germline): SGHAT, FQNNGV. Trimming took off 6 bases at V and 0 bases at J, with 18 bases between the two ends. CDR3 DNA sequence: TGTGCCAGCAGAAATCCGGGACGGACTGTCTCCTACGAGCAGTACTTC. The encoded protein is CASRNPGRTVSYEQYF. The whole variable domain, remainder taken from reference TRBV11-2 and TRBJ2-7, is EAGVAQSPRYKIIEKRQSVAFWCNPISGHATLYWYQQILGQGPKLLIQFQNNGVVDDSQLPKDRFSAERLKGVDSTLKIQPAKLEDSAVYLCASRNPGRTVSYEQYFGPGTRLTVT.

This clonotype was counted at least ten times. This sequence joins TRBV20-1 and TRBJ1-6; D uncertain. Germline CDR1 and CDR2: DFQATT and SNEGSKA (reference sequence). The V end lost 0 bases, the J end lost 2 bases, and 11 bases lay between the germline ends. This CDR3 spans 16 amino acids. The CDR3 sequence: CSAREIRFAYNSPLHF. DNA of the CDR3: TGCAGTGCTAGAGAAATAAGGTTCGCCTATAATTCACCCCTCCACTTT.

This clonotype was counted only a few times. A much more abundant neighbour one base away suggests this may be a read error. The V call is TRBV7-9, the J call TRBJ1-1; D gene unclear. Germline values: CDR1 SEHNR, CDR2 FQNEAQ (reference sequence). Trimming shortened V by 6 bases and J by 11 bases, and 22 bases separated the two germline ends. The CDR3 is 14 residues long. This CDR3 reads CASSSSIVGMMAFF. CDR3 nucleotides: TGTGCCAGCAGTTCTTCCATCGTGGGAATGATGGCTTTCTTT.

Many counts were recorded for this clonotype. The chain uses TRBV20-1 and TRBJ1-4, with D hard to call. Trimming removed 3 bases at V and 4 bases at J, with 15 bases between. Germline CDR1 is DFQATT and CDR2 is SNEGSKA (reference sequence). This CDR3 is built from 15 residues. The CDR3 nucleotides read TGCAGTGCTAGGGCTCGCCCGGGGATTAATGAAAAACTGTTTTTT. Protein product: CSARARPGINEKLFF.

This clonotype was counted at least ten times. The chain is built from TRBV5-1 and TRBJ2-3; D is unclear. Germline CDR1 is SGHRS and CDR2 is YFSETQ. CDR3 length equals 15 residues. V was clipped by 6 bases and J by 0 bases, with 14 bases between them. The CDR3 sequence: CASNPIPASTDTQYF. CDR3 sequence (DNA): TGCGCCAGCAATCCAATCCCTGCTAGCACAGATACGCAGTATTTT. The whole variable domain, remainder taken from reference TRBV5-1 and TRBJ2-3, is KAGVTQTPRYLIKTRGQQVTLSCSPISGHRSVSWYQQTPGQGLQFLFEYFSETQRNKGNFPGRFSGRQFSNSRSEMNVSTLELGDSALYLCASNPIPASTDTQYFGPGTRLTVL.

This clonotype turned up a few times. The junction does not match germline at one end; this may be a read error. This chain uses TRBV27 with TRBJ2-1; D remains ambiguous. CDR1 and CDR2 from the germline V gene are MNHEY and SMNVEV (reference sequence). The CDR3 contains 12 residues. Here the CDR3 DNA reads TGTGACAGCAGTATACCCCCGGAAGAGCAGTTCTTC. Translated, it gives CDSSIPPEEQFF.

This clonotype has at least ten counts. The V and J genes are TRBV20-1 and TRBJ1-2, with no clear D. V gave up 6 bases and J gave up 4 bases, with 18 bases separating them. Germline V CDR1 and CDR2: DFQATT, SNEGSKA (reference sequence). CDR3 length equals 14 residues. In nucleotides, the CDR3 is TGCAGTGCGGCACGATCACACGGCGTCTATGGCTACACCTTC. Translation gives CSAARSHGVYGYTF.

In this sample, this clonotype turned up a few times. Here the CDR3 reads CASSYLQGRENEQYF. Written as DNA, the CDR3 is TGTGCCAGCAGTTACTTACAGGGGAGAGAGAACGAGCAGTACTTC. The genes are TRBV6-2 or TRBV6-3 and TRBJ2-7; TRBD1 aligns across 7 bases. Germline loops: CDR1 MNHEY, CDR2 SVGEGT. CDR3 length: 15 amino acids. With V trimmed by 1 base and J by 5 bases, 8 bases remained unmatched.

This clonotype was detected many times. J is TRBJ2-7 and V is TRBV10-3; D possibly corresponds to TRBD2 (6 bases). The CDR3 length is 13 residues. Trimming removed 10 bases from V and 5 bases from J, with 18 bases in between. Germline values: CDR1 ENHRY, CDR2 SYGVKD. The CDR3 loop is CATNRQPSDEQYF. CDR3 coding DNA: TGTGCCACTAACCGGCAGCCTAGCGACGAGCAGTACTTC.

This chain links TRBV14 with TRBJ1-6, with 8 bases identical to TRBD1. Looked up from germline, CDR1 is SGHDN and CDR2 is FVKESK. V lost 4 bases to trimming and J lost 8 bases; unmatched junction nucleotides: 13. This CDR3 region has 17 residues. CDR3 loop: CASSRTGHTSTHSPLHF. CDR3 bases: TGTGCCAGCAGCCGGACAGGGCACACTTCGACCCATTCACCCCTCCACTTT.